The 29 T cell receptor beta chains in this list originate from one sample, sequenced in a study of cytomegalovirus exposure and HLA in healthy donors. Primers: 60 Vbeta forward and 13 Jbeta reverse. TCRdb's table, derived via immunoSEQ multiplex PCR, lists solely in-frame clones and lacks some. The sample holds 100,000 to 150,000 clones; more than 75% are singletons and the top ten take approximately 3.8%. The material sequenced was PBMCs. These receptors all stem from a middle-aged man in good health and CMV-seronegative.

The chain links TRBV5-8 to TRBJ1-6; 10 bases are shared with TRBD1. CDR3 length: 12 residues. J gave up 16 bases and V 4 bases, and 5 bases lay outside the gene matches. Germline CDR1 is SGHTS and CDR2 is YDEGEE. The CDR3 protein is CASSRDRGTLHF. The DNA for the CDR3 is TGTGCCAGCAGCAGGGACAGGGGAACTCTCCACTTT.

The J gene is TRBJ2-7, the V gene TRBV18; 7 nucleotides align to TRBD2. This CDR3 has 13 amino acids. With V trimmed by 3 bases and J by 6 bases, 5 bases remained unmatched. Germline V gene sequence: CDR1 KGHSH, CDR2 LQKENI. The CDR3 loop reads CASSPGGDGEQYF. The CDR3, as DNA: TGTGCCAGCTCACCGGGAGGGGATGGCGAGCAGTACTTC. The full variable domain, rest sourced from reference TRBV18 and TRBJ2-7, is NAGVMQNPRHLVRRRGQEARLRCSPMKGHSHVYWYRQLPEEGLKFMVYLQKENIIDESGMPKERFSAEFPKEGPSILRIQQVVRGDSAAYFCASSPGGDGEQYFGPGTRLTVT.

The CDR3 coding sequence is TGCGCCAGCAGCAGCTCTACAGGGAACACTGAAGCTTTCTTT. It encodes CASSSSTGNTEAFF. The genes are TRBV5-1 and TRBJ1-1, with D possibly TRBD1 on 5 matching bases. The germline V gene encodes CDR1 SGHRS and CDR2 YFSETQ. This CDR3 contains 14 residues. Trimming stripped 4 bases from V and 1 base from J, with 11 bases between.

The rearrangement links TRBV5-1 to TRBJ1-6, with 8 bases identical to TRBD1. The CDR3 runs to 17 residues. Unmatched junction bases numbered 13, after V lost 1 base and J lost 10 bases. From germline, CDR1 is SGHRS and CDR2 YFSETQ. The CDR3 DNA is TGCGCCAGCAGCTTGTATCCCAGGGGGCCCTTAGGATCACCCCTCCACTTT. Translating gives CASSLYPRGPLGSPLHF.

The chain recombines TRBV4-2 with TRBJ2-6; D uncertain. Trimming removed 3 bases from V and 1 base from J, with 4 bases in between. CDR1 is LGHNA and CDR2 is YNFKEQ in the germline V gene. The CDR3 totals 14 residues. This chain's CDR3 is CASSQSSGANVLTF. The CDR3 DNA follows: TGTGCCAGCAGCCAGTCTTCTGGGGCCAACGTCCTGACTTTC.

The chain uses TRBV28 and TRBJ1-6; D uncertain. The CDR3 extends over 12 amino acids. V was clipped by 6 bases and J by 7 bases, with 7 bases between them. CDR1 and CDR2 from the germline V gene are MDHEN and SYDVKM. CDR3 in DNA: TGTGCCAGCAGGGGCCCAAATTCACCCCTCCACTTT. Translation: CASRGPNSPLHF.

A single count supports this clone. V and J are TRBV7-9 and TRBJ2-1, with a weak D call TRBD1 (7 bases). The CDR3 covers 16 residues. Germline V gene sequence: CDR1 SEHNR, CDR2 FQNEAQ (reference sequence). Trimming pared 1 base from V and 4 bases from J, leaving 14 bases between. CDR3 coding DNA: TGTGCCAGCAGCTTAGGGGGGGACAGCAGTTACAATGAGCAGTTCTTC. Its protein product is CASSLGGDSSYNEQFF.

The genes are TRBV4-1 and TRBJ1-1, with 7 positions matching TRBD1. CDR1 is MGHRA, CDR2 YSYEKL, per germline. The V and J ends lost 3 bases and 8 bases, in that order; junction bases with no gene match: 0. This CDR3 is 11 amino acids long. The CDR3 sequence is CASSQTGEAFF. In DNA form, the CDR3 reads TGCGCCAGCAGCCAGACAGGGGAAGCTTTCTTT.

The chain uses TRBV4-2 and TRBJ2-4; the match to TRBD2 covers 14 bases. With 5 bases clipped from V and 12 bases from J, the junction kept 15 bases outside the gene matches. Germline V CDR1 and CDR2: LGHNA, YNFKEQ. CDR3 size: 17 residues. CDR3 sequence (DNA): TGTGCCAGCAGCACACCGACTAGCGGGGGGGCCAGTGACAGTCAGTACTTC. It specifies CASSTPTSGGASDSQYF.

This chain joins TRBV21-1 and TRBJ1-1. TRBV21-1 is an annotated pseudogene. The CDR3 is 14 amino acids. The CDR3 spells CASSGRFRDSKAFF. The CDR3, as DNA: TGTGCCAGCAGCGGAAGGTTCAGGGACTCTAAAGCTTTCTTT.

J is TRBJ2-7 and V is TRBV10-2, with 11 bases lining up with TRBD1. CDR1 and CDR2 from the germline V gene are WSHSY and SAAADI. V was clipped by 6 bases and J by 7 bases; unmatched bases: 8. The CDR3 runs 14 residues. The CDR3 DNA is TGCGCCAGCAGCAAGGGACAGGGGGTCAGGGAGCAGTACTTC. Translation gives CASSKGQGVREQYF.

The chain's CDR3 is CSVYSGDEKLFF. In nucleotides, the CDR3 is TGCAGCGTTTACTCAGGGGACGAAAAACTGTTTTTT. The chain employs TRBV29-1 and TRBJ1-4; maybe TRBD1 (6 bases). V gave up 5 bases and J gave up 8 bases, with 12 bases separating them. The CDR3 length is 12 residues. Germline V gene data show CDR1 as SQVTM and CDR2 as ANQGSEA. Full variable domain (missing parts from reference TRBV29-1 and TRBJ1-4): SAVISQKPSRDICQRGTSLTIQCQVDSQVTMMFWYRQQPGQSLTLIATANQGSEATYESGFVIDKFPISRPNLTFSTLTVSNMSPEDSSIYLCSVYSGDEKLFFGSGTQLSVL.

The chain couples TRBV7-8 to TRBJ1-2, with D tentatively TRBD1 (5 bases). V gave up 5 bases and J gave up 4 bases, with 17 bases separating them. CDR1 is SGHVS and CDR2 is FQNEAQ in the germline V gene. The CDR3 consists of 15 residues. Here the CDR3 reads CASSQRIQVTYGYTF. The DNA for the CDR3 is TGTGCCAGCAGCCAACGAATACAGGTTACCTATGGCTACACCTTC.

The V gene is TRBV11-2, the J gene TRBJ2-3; no clear D. Trimming took off 3 bases at V and 6 bases at J, with 7 bases between the two ends. The CDR3 loop spans 12 amino acids. Germline lookup yields CDR1 SGHAT and CDR2 FQNNGV. The CDR3 nucleotides are TGTGCCAGCAGCTTTGGCTGGGATACGCAGTATTTT. Translating it yields CASSFGWDTQYF.

CDR3 bases: TGTGCCAGCAGCTGGGGACAGAATTCCTACGAGCAGTACTTC. Translating gives CASSWGQNSYEQYF. This chain joins TRBV7-2 and TRBJ2-7; TRBD1 matches at 7 bases. With V trimmed by 4 bases and J by 1 base, 4 bases remained unmatched. This CDR3 spans 14 amino acids. Germline lookup yields CDR1 SGHTA and CDR2 FQGNSA.

This rearrangement joins TRBV7-2 to TRBJ2-2; D call uncertain. CDR1 and CDR2 (germline): SGHTA, FQGNSA. V was clipped by 5 bases and J by 6 bases, with 13 bases between them. CDR3 length: 14 amino acids. CDR3 in amino acids: CASSLGLVAGELFF. DNA of the CDR3: TGTGCCAGCAGCCTAGGTTTAGTTGCCGGGGAGCTGTTTTTT.

The chain joins TRBV27 to TRBJ1-2; D is undetermined. This CDR3 spans 14 amino acids. Looked up from germline, CDR1 is MNHEY and CDR2 is SMNVEV (reference sequence). Trimming pared 6 bases from V and 5 bases from J, leaving 16 bases between. CDR3 DNA sequence: TGTGCCAGCAGCCTAACCGAGGGCGCATATGGCTACACCTTC. Residues: CASSLTEGAYGYTF.

This chain links TRBV30 with TRBJ1-2, with a weak D call TRBD1 (5 bases). This CDR3 region has 12 residues. Germline CDR1 GTSNPN, CDR2 SVGIG (reference sequence). With 2 bases removed from V and 7 bases from J, the gap between germline ends came to 11 bases. As DNA, the CDR3 is TGTGCCTGGAGTTGGGGCCAGGGTGGCTACACCTTC. It yields the protein CAWSWGQGGYTF.

The genes are TRBV9 and TRBJ2-5; D may be TRBD2 (6 bases). The CDR3 is 14 residues long. Per the germline V gene, CDR1 is SGDLS and CDR2 is YYNGEE. V shed 3 bases and J shed 2 bases, with 11 bases lying between them. For the CDR3, the DNA is TGTGCCAGCAGCGATATAGCGGATCAAGAGACCCAGTACTTC. It encodes CASSDIADQETQYF.

V usage is TRBV11-1 and J usage is TRBJ2-7, with 7 bases lining up with TRBD2. V dropped 3 bases and J dropped 4; count of bases not matched to a gene: 6. The CDR3 is 14 residues long. Germline V gene data show CDR1 as SGHAT and CDR2 as FQDESV (reference sequence). The CDR3 is CASSLAGEEYEQYF. DNA for the CDR3: TGTGCCAGCAGCTTGGCGGGGGAGGAATACGAGCAGTACTTC.

CDR3 sequence: CASSSPPAGYTEAFF. The CDR3 DNA follows: TGTGCCAGCAGCTCCCCCCCGGCAGGGTACACTGAAGCTTTCTTT. The chain combines TRBV7-2 with TRBJ1-1; D might be TRBD1 (5 bases). The CDR3 loop spans 15 amino acids. V was trimmed by 4 bases and J by 3 bases, leaving 15 bases between them. Germline CDR1 reads SGHTA; CDR2 reads FQGNSA.

V is TRBV7-2 and J is TRBJ1-1, with D maybe TRBD1 (5 bases). CDR1 SGHTA and CDR2 FQGNSA come from the germline V gene. The CDR3 runs 15 residues. V lost 5 bases and J lost 1, with 14 bases in between. CDR3 protein: CASSPIGGQNTEAFF. The CDR3 region has the DNA TGTGCCAGCAGCCCGATCGGTGGACAGAACACTGAAGCTTTCTTT. Full variable domain (outside the CDR3, taken from reference TRBV7-2 and TRBJ1-1): GAGVSQSPSNKVTEKGKDVELRCDPISGHTALYWYRQSLGQGLEFLIYFQGNSAPDKSGLPSDRFSAERTGGSVSTLTIQRTQQEDSAVYLCASSPIGGQNTEAFFGQGTRLTVV.

The V gene is TRBV5-4, the J gene TRBJ1-1; no definite D call. CDR3 length: 14 residues. Per germline, CDR1 SGHNT and CDR2 YYREEE (reference sequence). Trimming stripped 0 bases from V and 4 bases from J, with 10 bases between. The CDR3 sequence: CASSLEAASTEAFF. Written as DNA, the CDR3 is TGTGCCAGCAGCTTGGAGGCGGCAAGCACTGAAGCTTTCTTT.

V gene TRBV7-2 combines with J gene TRBJ2-7, with 10 bases fitting TRBD1. The V gene's germline CDR1 is SGHTA and CDR2 FQGNSA. The CDR3 has 13 amino acids. V lost 4 bases, J lost 5 bases, and 2 bases stayed unmatched. CDR3 amino acids: CASSYGTGDEQYF. The DNA for the CDR3 is TGTGCCAGCAGCTACGGGACAGGGGACGAGCAGTACTTC.

The chain recombines TRBV13 with TRBJ2-3, with TRBD2 as a possible D gene (5 bases). The CDR3 is 17 amino acids. The germline V gene has CDR1 PRHDT and CDR2 FYEKMQ (reference sequence). V lost 5 bases and J 1 base, leaving 19 bases between the germline ends. CDR3 in amino acids: CASSPTGVGRGTDTQYF. CDR3 nucleotide sequence: TGTGCCAGCAGCCCCACCGGGGTGGGCCGGGGCACAGATACGCAGTATTTT.

The rearrangement links TRBV6-6 to TRBJ2-7, with 7 bases identical to TRBD1. The J segment lost 3 bases and the V segment lost 6 bases, leaving 5 bases of the junction unmatched. Germline V lookup: CDR1 MNHNY, CDR2 SVGAGI (reference sequence). This CDR3 is built from 13 residues. The CDR3 DNA reads as TGTGCCAGCAGACCGGACAGGCGCTACGAGCAGTACTTC. Its protein product is CASRPDRRYEQYF.

The chain employs TRBV7-9 and TRBJ1-4; D perhaps matches TRBD1 (5 bases). V lost 2 bases, J lost 7 bases, and 17 bases lay in between. The germline V gene has CDR1 SEHNR and CDR2 FQNEAQ (reference sequence). This CDR3 has 16 amino acids. The CDR3 is CASSLNCIGGCEKLFF. CDR3 nucleotides: TGTGCCAGCAGCTTAAATTGTATCGGGGGTTGTGAAAAACTGTTTTTT.

J is TRBJ1-2 and V is TRBV5-6; D call uncertain. CDR1 is SGHDT, CDR2 YYEEEE, per germline. The V gene lost 6 bases and the J gene lost 5 bases, with 14 bases spanning the gap. There are 13 residues in the CDR3. This CDR3 is CASNTRGGYGYTF. In DNA form, the CDR3 reads TGTGCCAGCAACACCCGGGGTGGTTATGGCTACACCTTC. The entire variable domain, with the rest obtained from reference TRBV5-6 and TRBJ1-2, is as follows: DAGVTQSPTHLIKTRGQQVTLRCSPKSGHDTVSWYQQALGQGPQFIFQYYEEEERQRGNFPDRFSGHQFPNYSSELNVNALLLGDSALYLCASNTRGGYGYTFGSGTRLTVV.

V and J are TRBV6-6 and TRBJ2-5; TRBD2 matches at 7 bases. Germline assignment: CDR1 MNHNY and CDR2 SVGAGI (reference sequence). This CDR3 is 14 amino acids long. The V and J ends lost 5 bases and 5 bases, in that order; junction bases with no gene match: 8. The CDR3 region has the DNA TGTGCCAGCAGTCTAAAGGACGGGAGGGAGACCCAGTACTTC. Protein sequence: CASSLKDGRETQYF.